In its sample, the clone carrying this T cell receptor beta chain was seen a few times. Deletions cut 1 base from V and 5 bases from J, with 12 bases between. This CDR3 region has 14 residues. Germline-derived CDR1 and CDR2 are SEHNR and FQNEAQ (reference sequence). This sample was taken from a study of OX40 agonist ivuxolimab in advanced cancers. The data were produced by immunoSEQ multiplex PCR, yet TCRdb's version contains in-frame clones alone and is incomplete. This table has around 7,700 clones, more than 65% appearing once. The V and J genes are TRBV7-9 and TRBJ2-7; D might be TRBD1 or TRBD2, each matching 5 bases. This TCR was recovered from an adult with an advanced solid tumor such as melanoma, head and neck, liver or kidney cancer. The sequencing used CD4+ or CD8+ T cells sorted from blood, collected in a trial of the OX40 agonist ivuxolimab. CDR3 DNA sequence: TGTGCCAGCAGCTTAGGAGGGCAGGGTGACGAGCAGTACTTC. This codes for CASSLGGQGDEQYF. The full variable domain, with the rest looked up from reference TRBV7-9 and TRBJ2-7, is DTGVSQNPRHKITKRGQNVTFRCDPISEHNRLYWYRQTLGQGPEFLTYFQNEAQLEKSRLLSDRFSAERPKGSFSTLEIQRTEQGDSAMYLCASSLGGQGDEQYFGPGTRLTVT.